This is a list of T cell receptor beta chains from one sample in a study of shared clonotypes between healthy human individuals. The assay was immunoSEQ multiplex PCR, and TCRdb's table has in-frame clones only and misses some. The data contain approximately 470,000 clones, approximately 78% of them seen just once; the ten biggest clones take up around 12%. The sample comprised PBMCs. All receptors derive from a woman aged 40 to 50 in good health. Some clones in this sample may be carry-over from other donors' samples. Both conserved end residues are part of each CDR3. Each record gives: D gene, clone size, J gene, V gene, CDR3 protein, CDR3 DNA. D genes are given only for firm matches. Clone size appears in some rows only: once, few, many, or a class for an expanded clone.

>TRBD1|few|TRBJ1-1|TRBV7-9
CASSLGQGDEAFF
TGTGCCAGCAGTCTTGGACAGGGGGATGAAGCTTTCTTT
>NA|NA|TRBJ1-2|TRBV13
CASSLVIEGGNYGYTF
TGTGCCAGCAGCTTAGTGATTGAGGGGGGAAACTATGGCTACACCTTC
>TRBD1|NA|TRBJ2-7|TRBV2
CASSSDRGVDEQYF
TGTGCCAGCAGTTCGGACAGGGGGGTTGACGAGCAGTACTTC
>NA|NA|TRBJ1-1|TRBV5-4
CASSSDTNTEAFF
TGTGCCAGCAGCTCTGACACGAACACTGAAGCTTTCTTT
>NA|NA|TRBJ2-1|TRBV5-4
CASSLGPLVFEQFF
TGTGCCAGCAGCTTGGGCCCACTAGTTTTTGAGCAGTTCTTC
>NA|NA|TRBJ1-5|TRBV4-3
CASSPSPDIVSQPQHF
TGCGCCAGCAGCCCCTCGCCCGACATTGTGAGTCAGCCCCAGCATTTT
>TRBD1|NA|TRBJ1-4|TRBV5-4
CASSLQQGAQTTNEKLFF
TGTGCCAGCAGCTTACAACAGGGGGCGCAAACAACTAATGAAAAACTGTTTTTT
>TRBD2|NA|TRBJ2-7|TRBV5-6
CASSLAGGLAIREQYF
TGTGCCAGCAGCTTGGCCGGGGGACTAGCGATAAGAGAGCAGTACTTC
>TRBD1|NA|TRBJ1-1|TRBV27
CASSNRGPNTEAFF
TGTGCCAGCAGTAACAGGGGGCCGAACACTGAAGCTTTCTTT
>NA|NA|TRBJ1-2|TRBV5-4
CASSYIDTNGYTF
TGTGCCAGCAGCTATATTGACACGAATGGCTACACCTTC
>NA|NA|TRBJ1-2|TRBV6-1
CASSSTGIYGYTF
TGTGCCAGCAGTTCTACAGGGATTTATGGCTACACCTTC
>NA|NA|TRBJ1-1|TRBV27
CASSLEPAQVAFF
TGTGCCAGCAGTTTAGAACCAGCCCAGGTGGCTTTCTTT
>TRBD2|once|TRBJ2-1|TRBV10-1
CASSPPSGTLQFF
TGCGCCAGCAGCCCCCCTAGCGGTACGCTGCAGTTCTTC